The 24 T cell receptor beta chains presented below share a single source sample, sequenced in a study of a mutant IDH1 vaccine in newly diagnosed glioma. Data came from immunoSEQ multiplex PCR; TCRdb stores just in-frame clones and leaves some out. There are tens of thousands of clones in the sample; roughly 79% occur only once, and roughly 5% lies in the top ten. No antigen has been assigned to these receptors. Specified time point: week 35, safety follow-up. The content of each vaccine dose was 300 ug of mutant IDH1 20-mer peptide, and topical imiquimod accompanied it. The specimen was PBMCs, collected from a glioma patient whose treatment included an IDH1 peptide vaccine. These receptors came from a woman in her forties with glioma. Some clones in this sample may be carry-over from other donors' samples.

The chain has TRBV14 and TRBJ1-4, with 9 bases identical to TRBD1. This CDR3 spans 18 amino acids. Germline-derived CDR1 and CDR2 are SGHDN and FVKESK. V lost 1 base to trimming and J lost 5 bases; unmatched junction nucleotides: 11. CDR3 loop: CASSQGILTGGFNEKLFF. DNA for the CDR3: TGTGCCAGCAGCCAAGGGATACTGACAGGGGGTTTCAATGAAAAACTGTTTTTT. The entire variable domain, with the rest obtained from reference TRBV14 and TRBJ1-4, is as follows: EAGVTQFPSHSVIEKGQTVTLRCDPISGHDNLYWYRRVMGKEIKFLLHFVKESKQDESGMPNNRFLAERTGGTYSTLKVQPAELEDSGVYFCASSQGILTGGFNEKLFFGSGTQLSVL.

This clone was seen only a few times. J is TRBJ2-7 and V is TRBV4-1; D is unresolved. CDR3 length: 16 amino acids. Germline CDR1 reads MGHRA; CDR2 reads YSYEKL. V was clipped by 4 bases and J by 0 bases, with 16 bases between them. The CDR3 DNA reads TGCGCCAGCAGCCTTTCCCCCGGGTTAAGCTCCTACGAGCAGTACTTC. This sequence encodes CASSLSPGLSSYEQYF.

This chain joins TRBV19 and TRBJ2-7, with D perhaps TRBD2 (6 bases). CDR3 length: 14 amino acids. Trimming left V 6 bases short and J 6 bases short, with 18 bases between. Germline V gene sequence: CDR1 LNHDA, CDR2 SQIVND (reference sequence). DNA of the CDR3: TGTGCCAGTAGGCTCCGGGACTCTGTCGTCGAGCAGTACTTC. Protein sequence: CASRLRDSVVEQYF.

The chain has TRBV5-1 and TRBJ1-4; TRBD1 aligns across 10 bases. V lost 4 bases, J lost 7 bases, and 7 bases stayed unmatched. CDR3 length: 15 amino acids. Germline-derived CDR1 and CDR2 are SGHRS and YFSETQ. CDR3 region: CASSAGQGWAEKLFF. The CDR3 region has the DNA TGCGCCAGCAGCGCGGGACAGGGGTGGGCTGAAAAACTGTTTTTT.

The chain couples TRBV5-1 to TRBJ2-7, with D possibly called TRBD1 or TRBD2 (5 bases each). Per the germline V gene, CDR1 is SGHRS and CDR2 is YFSETQ. V was trimmed by 0 bases and J by 7 bases, leaving 20 bases between them. The CDR3 contains 16 residues. CDR3 region: CASSLAAGPGWGEQYF. The CDR3 DNA follows: TGCGCCAGCAGCTTGGCCGCAGGGCCGGGGTGGGGGGAGCAGTACTTC. Looking up the rest from reference TRBV5-1 and TRBJ2-7 gives the full variable domain: KAGVTQTPRYLIKTRGQQVTLSCSPISGHRSVSWYQQTPGQGLQFLFEYFSETQRNKGNFPGRFSGRQFSNSRSEMNVSTLELGDSALYLCASSLAAGPGWGEQYFGPGTRLTVT.

This chain joins TRBV9 and TRBJ2-1, with 7 bases that match TRBD1. This CDR3 has 13 amino acids. Germline V gene lookup returns CDR1 SGDLS and CDR2 YYNGEE. The J segment lost 6 bases and the V segment lost 2 bases, leaving 2 bases of the junction unmatched. Written as DNA, the CDR3 is TGTGCCAGCAGCGTCTGGACAGGCAATGAGCAGTTCTTC. Protein sequence: CASSVWTGNEQFF.

The genes are TRBV27 and TRBJ2-7, with D possibly TRBD1 on 6 matching bases. The germline CDR1 and CDR2 sequences are MNHEY and SMNVEV (reference sequence). The CDR3 has 14 amino acids. Trimming took 5 bases from V and 3 from J, leaving 14 bases between them. The CDR3 DNA reads TGTGCCAGCAGTGCCACCGGGACAAACTACGAGCAGTACTTC. Amino acids: CASSATGTNYEQYF.

This rearrangement joins TRBV2 to TRBJ2-1, with no clear D. The CDR3 totals 12 residues. The germline V gene encodes CDR1 SNHLY and CDR2 FYNNEI. The V and J ends lost 1 base and 8 bases respectively, with 6 bases between them. CDR3 sequence reads: CASSEGSDEQFF. CDR3 nucleotide sequence: TGTGCCAGCAGTGAAGGGTCCGATGAGCAGTTCTTC.

V and J are TRBV5-8 and TRBJ1-1; D ambiguous. Between the trimmed V and J ends, which lost 4 bases and 1 base, there was a span of 8 bases. This CDR3 comprises 13 residues. Germline values: CDR1 SGHTS, CDR2 YDEGEE. This CDR3 is CASSAIRNTEAFF. CDR3 DNA sequence: TGTGCCAGCAGCGCCATTAGGAACACTGAAGCTTTCTTT.

DNA for the CDR3: TGCGCCAGCAGCTCGGAGACGCTTCGATGGAACACTGAAGCTTTCTTT. This encodes CASSSETLRWNTEAFF. This rearrangement joins TRBV5-1 to TRBJ1-1; D not resolved. The V and J ends lost 3 bases and 1 base respectively, with 16 bases between them. This CDR3 is built from 16 residues. Per the germline V gene, CDR1 is SGHRS and CDR2 is YFSETQ. The full variable domain, in which reference TRBV5-1 and TRBJ1-1 provide the parts outside the CDR3, is KAGVTQTPRYLIKTRGQQVTLSCSPISGHRSVSWYQQTPGQGLQFLFEYFSETQRNKGNFPGRFSGRQFSNSRSEMNVSTLELGDSALYLCASSSETLRWNTEAFFGQGTRLTVV.

The sample holds one count of this clone. This chain uses TRBV6-5 with TRBJ1-5; no clear D gene. V shed 6 bases and J shed 5 bases, with 17 bases lying between them. CDR1 is MNHEY, CDR2 SVGAGI, per germline. The CDR3 runs 15 residues. CDR3 sequence (DNA): TGTGCCAGCAGCGCCGTGGGAATTAACGATCAGCCCCAGCATTTT. Translation gives CASSAVGINDQPQHF.

This chain connects TRBV7-2 to TRBJ1-6, with D maybe TRBD1 (6 bases). Trimming stripped 11 bases from V and 6 bases from J, with 14 bases between. This CDR3 has 13 residues. Germline CDR1 and CDR2: SGHTA and FQGNSA. CDR3 sequence reads: CALRQDLNSPLHF. In nucleotides, the CDR3 is TGTGCCTTGCGACAGGACCTTAATTCACCCCTCCACTTT.

The chain carries TRBV28 and TRBJ2-6; 11 bases align to TRBD1. This CDR3 comprises 16 residues. V lost 7 bases and J lost 4; bases outside the gene matches: 6. Germline values: CDR1 MDHEN, CDR2 SYDVKM. The CDR3 DNA reads TGTGCCAGCAACGGACAGGGGGCGTTAGGGGCCAACGTCCTGACTTTC. This translates into CASNGQGALGANVLTF.

The chain combines TRBV7-9 with TRBJ2-7; no reliable D call. The CDR3 covers 11 residues. Germline assignment: CDR1 SEHNR and CDR2 FQNEAQ (reference sequence). With 4 bases removed from V and 2 bases from J, the gap between germline ends came to 3 bases. The CDR3 sequence: CASSSTYEQYF. Here the CDR3 DNA reads TGTGCCAGCAGCTCAACCTACGAGCAGTACTTC. Complete variable domain (other parts from reference TRBV7-9 and TRBJ2-7): DTGVSQNPRHKITKRGQNVTFRCDPISEHNRLYWYRQTLGQGPEFLTYFQNEAQLEKSRLLSDRFSAERPKGSFSTLEIQRTEQGDSAMYLCASSSTYEQYFGPGTRLTVT.

The chain has TRBV29-1 and TRBJ1-5, with D unclear. Looked up from germline, CDR1 is SQVTM and CDR2 is ANQGSEA. The V end was cut by 0 bases, the J end by 6 bases, with 9 bases between. This CDR3 spans 13 amino acids. CDR3 bases: TGCAGCGTTGAAGAAAGTACCGGTCAGCCCCAGCATTTT. Translated: CSVEESTGQPQHF.

This clone was detected a few times. V is TRBV10-3 and J is TRBJ2-3, with 10 nucleotides matching TRBD2. V lost 11 bases to trimming and J lost 2 bases; unmatched junction nucleotides: 7. CDR1 and CDR2 from the germline V gene are ENHRY and SYGVKD. The CDR3 consists of 14 residues. The CDR3 here is CASTSGALTDTQYF. The CDR3 DNA reads TGTGCCTCCACTAGCGGGGCCCTCACAGATACGCAGTATTTT.

This clone was detected once. The rearrangement joins TRBV28 to TRBJ2-6, with TRBD2 matching 13 bases. Germline assignment: CDR1 MDHEN and CDR2 SYDVKM. With V trimmed by 4 bases and J by 0 bases, 6 bases remained unmatched. CDR3 size: 19 residues. The CDR3 bases are TGTGCCAGCAGTTCTAGGACTAGCGGGGGTGACTCTGGGGCCAACGTCCTGACTTTC. Its translation is CASSSRTSGGDSGANVLTF.

About this clone itself: Distinct nucleotide sequences in the sample also encode this CDR3. This sequence joins TRBV27 and TRBJ1-2, with 9 bases matching TRBD1. The CDR3 extends over 14 amino acids. V lost 4 bases to trimming and J lost 4 bases; unmatched junction nucleotides: 4. Germline V gene lookup returns CDR1 MNHEY and CDR2 SMNVEV (reference sequence). The CDR3 reads CASSSGQGGYGYTF. The CDR3 DNA sequence: TGTGCCAGCAGTTCGGGACAGGGCGGCTATGGCTACACCTTC.

The J gene is TRBJ1-5, the V gene TRBV18; no firm D call. There are 12 residues in the CDR3. The germline V gene has CDR1 KGHSH and CDR2 LQKENI. The V and J ends lost 4 bases and 4 bases respectively, with 5 bases between them. CDR3 sequence (DNA): TGTGCCAGCTCACTAGATAATCAGCCCCAGCATTTT. Encoded protein: CASSLDNQPQHF.

The chain couples TRBV9 to TRBJ2-5; 7 nucleotides agree with TRBD1. CDR3 length: 16 residues. Per the germline V gene, CDR1 is SGDLS and CDR2 is YYNGEE. J was trimmed by 0 bases and V by 3 bases; bases with no gene match: 8. CDR3 in amino acids: CASSGHRDRDQETQYF. The CDR3 DNA reads as TGTGCCAGCAGCGGCCACCGGGACAGAGACCAAGAGACCCAGTACTTC.

The V call is TRBV7-6, the J call TRBJ2-7; D ambiguous. Trimming cost V 5 bases and J 4 bases, with 18 bases left between them. The germline V gene has CDR1 SGHVS and CDR2 FNYEAQ. This CDR3 is 15 amino acids long. CDR3 sequence reads: CASSPGVGTVYEQYF. In DNA, the CDR3 is TGTGCCAGCAGCCCTGGCGTCGGTACTGTTTACGAGCAGTACTTC.

The CDR3 spells CASTPERLGYTEAFF. The CDR3 DNA follows: TGTGCCAGCACCCCTGAGAGGCTTGGGTACACTGAAGCTTTCTTT. This sequence joins TRBV7-8 and TRBJ1-1, with no clear D. Germline-derived CDR1 and CDR2 are SGHVS and FQNEAQ. V was clipped by 7 bases and J by 3 bases, with 18 bases between them. The CDR3 has 15 residues.

The rearrangement uses TRBV5-5 and TRBJ1-2, with D possibly matching TRBD1 (5 bases). The V gene's germline CDR1 is SGHKS and CDR2 YYEKEE (reference sequence). Trimming took off 2 bases at V and 8 bases at J, with 13 bases between the two ends. The CDR3 sequence is 13 residues long. The CDR3 nucleotides read TGTGCCAGCAGCTTATTGGCAGGGAGCGGCTACACCTTC. It codes for CASSLLAGSGYTF.

The chain links TRBV5-4 to TRBJ2-3; 8 nucleotides align to TRBD2. This CDR3 has 17 residues. Trimming removed 4 bases from V and 2 bases from J; junction bases left unmatched: 12. CDR1 is SGHNT and CDR2 is YYREEE in the germline V gene (reference sequence). In DNA form, the CDR3 reads TGTGCCAGCAGCGGCAAGCGGGCGCGGGGGGCCACAGATACGCAGTATTTT. This sequence encodes CASSGKRARGATDTQYF.